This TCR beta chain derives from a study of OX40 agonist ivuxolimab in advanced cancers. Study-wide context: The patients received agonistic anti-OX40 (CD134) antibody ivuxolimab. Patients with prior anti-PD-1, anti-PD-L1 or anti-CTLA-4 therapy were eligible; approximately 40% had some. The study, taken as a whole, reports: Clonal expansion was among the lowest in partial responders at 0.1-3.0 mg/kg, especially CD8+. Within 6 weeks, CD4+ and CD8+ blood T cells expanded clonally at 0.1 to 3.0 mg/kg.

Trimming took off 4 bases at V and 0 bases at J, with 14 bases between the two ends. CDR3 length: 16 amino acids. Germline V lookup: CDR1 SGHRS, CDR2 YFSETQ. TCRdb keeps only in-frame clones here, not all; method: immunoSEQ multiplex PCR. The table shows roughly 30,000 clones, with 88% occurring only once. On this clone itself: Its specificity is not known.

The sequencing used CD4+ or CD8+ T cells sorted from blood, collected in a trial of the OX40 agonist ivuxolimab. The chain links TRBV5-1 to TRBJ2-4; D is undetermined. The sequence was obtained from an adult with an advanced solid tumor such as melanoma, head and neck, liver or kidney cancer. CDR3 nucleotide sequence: TGCGCCAGCAGCCCATACTTCACTTTAGCCAAAAACATTCAGTACTTC. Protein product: CASSPYFTLAKNIQYF.